These T cell receptor beta chains were read from a single sample in a study of shared clonotypes between healthy human individuals. Some clones are missing from TCRdb's copy, which holds only in-frame ones; the method was immunoSEQ multiplex PCR. This sample has about 1.1 million clones; 78% occur once, and the top ten carry around 0.6%. The sequenced sample was memory CD4+ T cells from PBMCs. These receptors were obtained from a man younger than 35 in good health. Some clones in this sample may be carry-over from other donors' samples. Each CDR3 is given with its conserved first and last residue. The order of the fields is J gene, V gene, CDR3 protein.

>TRBJ1-1|TRBV5-1
CASRGTPNANTEAFF
>TRBJ1-2|TRBV28
CASSLTGGALGYTF
>TRBJ2-6|TRBV27
CASSLRDRGSGANVLTF
>TRBJ2-7|TRBV7-3
CASSLSSASEQYF
>TRBJ2-7|TRBV7-2
CASTTRSGTYEQYF
>TRBJ1-1|TRBV27
CARSAGEAFF
>TRBJ2-7|TRBV7-2
CASSFSRIPEQYF
>TRBJ2-5|TRBV27
CASSHRASLAETQYF
>TRBJ1-3|TRBV5-4
CASSSAGQGNRNTIYF
>TRBJ1-2|TRBV7-2
CASSRTVTLSGYTF
>TRBJ2-2|TRBV30
CAFPVVNTGELFF
>TRBJ2-3|TRBV9
CASSVRESADTQYF
>TRBJ1-3|TRBV7-2
CASSSGMNTIYF
>-|TRBV6-5
CASTFSGTPYEQYF
>TRBJ1-2|TRBV5-4
CASSQGYPGEGGYTF
>TRBJ1-3|TRBV7-8
CASSLGTGRNTIYF
>TRBJ2-5|TRBV12-5
CASGLPGETQYF
>TRBJ2-5|TRBV19
CASSILAGYQETQYF
>TRBJ2-3|TRBV28
CASSFPWAGITDTQYF
>TRBJ2-5|TRBV28
CASSLIQETQYF
>TRBJ1-4|TRBV29-1
CSVVGATATTNEKLFF
>TRBJ2-7|TRBV4-1
CASSRQIVTGTTYEQYF
>TRBJ2-6|TRBV29-1
CSVLQGSGANVLTF
>TRBJ2-7|TRBV15
CATSPSRGLGLRYF
>TRBJ2-2|TRBV5-1
CASSSRLAPNTGELFF